The 12 T cell receptor beta chains presented below share a single source sample, sequenced in a study of T cell responses to AZD1222 COVID-19 vaccine. Profiled with immunoSEQ multiplex PCR; TCRdb holds only in-frame clones, not every one. This table holds over 150,000 clones, approximately 90% found once. The sequencing here drew on peripheral blood, taken on day 0 of AZD1222 vaccination. The receptors were sampled from an adult in good health.

The chain has TRBV3-1 (or the pseudogene TRBV3-2) and TRBJ1-2; 9 bases line up with TRBD1. J was trimmed by 4 bases and V by 1 base; bases with no gene match: 4. The V gene's germline CDR1 is LGHDT and CDR2 YNNKEL (reference sequence). CDR3 length: 15 residues. This CDR3 is CASSQVRQGGYGYTF. CDR3 bases: TGTGCCAGCAGCCAAGTACGACAGGGGGGCTATGGCTACACCTTC.

This chain links TRBV2 with TRBJ1-2; D is perhaps TRBD1 (5 bases). The germline V gene encodes CDR1 SNHLY and CDR2 FYNNEI. V was pared by 3 bases and J by 2 bases, with 10 bases between. There are 14 residues in the CDR3. CDR3 region: CASSDSDRNYGYTF. DNA for the CDR3: TGTGCCAGCAGTGATTCCGACAGAAACTATGGCTACACCTTC.

The chain is built from TRBV3-1 (or the pseudogene TRBV3-2) and TRBJ2-2; 12 bases fit TRBD2. This CDR3 contains 16 residues. CDR1 and CDR2 (germline): LGHDT, YNNKEL (reference sequence). The ends lost 1 base at V and 6 bases at J; junction bases unmatched: 3. CDR3 coding DNA: TGTGCCAGCAGCCAAGTTCTAGCGGGAGGGCCCGGGGAGCTGTTTTTT. This codes for CASSQVLAGGPGELFF.

This clone showed up just once. V is TRBV7-8 and J is TRBJ2-1; TRBD2 aligns across 8 bases. V dropped 2 bases and J dropped 4; count of bases not matched to a gene: 7. Germline V gene lookup returns CDR1 SGHVS and CDR2 FQNEAQ. The length of the CDR3 is 16 residues. The CDR3 DNA reads as TGTGCCAGCAGCTTAACCGGGACTAGTGCGTACAATGAGCAGTTCTTC. Protein: CASSLTGTSAYNEQFF.

The rearrangement joins TRBV30 to TRBJ1-5; D perhaps matches TRBD1 (5 bases). CDR1 and CDR2 (germline): GTSNPN, SVGIG (reference sequence). The CDR3 is 13 amino acids. V was shortened by 2 bases and J by 7 bases, with 12 bases between the two germline ends. CDR3 coding DNA: TGTGCCTGGAGTTGGGGGTTGGGGCAGCCCCAGCATTTT. It is translated as CAWSWGLGQPQHF.

V is TRBV14 and J is TRBJ2-2, with D tentatively TRBD1 (5 bases). Between the trimmed V and J ends, which lost 1 base and 5 bases, there was a span of 11 bases. Germline V lookup: CDR1 SGHDN, CDR2 FVKESK. This CDR3 region has 15 residues. This CDR3 reads CASSQARTKTGELFF. In nucleotides, the CDR3 is TGTGCCAGCAGCCAAGCTAGGACAAAAACCGGGGAGCTGTTTTTT.

The V and J genes are TRBV28 and TRBJ1-2, with no clear D. Germline CDR1 and CDR2: MDHEN and SYDVKM. Deletions cut 1 base from V and 4 bases from J, with 7 bases between. This CDR3 has 13 residues. Here the CDR3 DNA reads TGTGCCAGCAGTTTATCGGGGTTCTATGGCTACACCTTC. As protein: CASSLSGFYGYTF.

The J gene is TRBJ2-7, the V gene TRBV4-2; TRBD1 is a possible D gene (5 bases). V was cut by 0 bases and J by 4 bases, with 16 bases left in between. CDR1 and CDR2 from the germline V gene are LGHNA and YNFKEQ. The CDR3 loop spans 16 amino acids. CDR3 sequence: CASSQDLAGNHYEQYF. CDR3 nucleotides: TGTGCCAGCAGCCAAGATCTGGCAGGGAACCATTACGAGCAGTACTTC.

This chain links TRBV6-4 with TRBJ1-2, with 9 positions matching TRBD1. Germline CDR1 and CDR2: MRHNA and SNTAGT. Trimming removed 5 bases from V and 4 bases from J; junction bases left unmatched: 8. CDR3 length equals 15 residues. The CDR3 coding sequence is TGTGCCAGCAGTTATACCGGGACAGGGTTCTATGGCTACACCTTC. Translation: CASSYTGTGFYGYTF.

The V call is TRBV27, the J call TRBJ2-7, with TRBD1 matching over 7 bases. Germline V lookup: CDR1 MNHEY, CDR2 SMNVEV (reference sequence). The junction had 3 bases not matched to a gene; V was cut back by 6 bases and J by 1 base. The length of the CDR3 is 13 residues. The CDR3 loop is CASSRDSSYEQYF. CDR3 DNA sequence: TGTGCCAGCAGCCGGGACAGTTCCTACGAGCAGTACTTC.

This clone was detected a few times. V and J are TRBV7-9 and TRBJ1-2; possible D gene TRBD1, 6 bases. There are 13 residues in the CDR3. Looked up from germline, CDR1 is SEHNR and CDR2 is FQNEAQ (reference sequence). V was cut by 7 bases and J by 8 bases, with 17 bases left in between. In DNA form, the CDR3 reads TGTGCCAGCACCCTATTAACAGGGCCGGGCTACACCTTC. Its protein is CASTLLTGPGYTF.

This clone was counted a single time. V gene TRBV4-2 combines with J gene TRBJ2-1; the match to TRBD2 covers 13 bases. This CDR3 has 17 residues. Germline loops: CDR1 LGHNA, CDR2 YNFKEQ. With V trimmed by 1 base and J by 8 bases, 8 bases remained unmatched. CDR3 amino acids: CASSQGRTSGSTDEQFF. The CDR3 nucleotides read TGTGCCAGCAGCCAAGGCCGGACTAGCGGGAGTACGGATGAGCAGTTCTTC.